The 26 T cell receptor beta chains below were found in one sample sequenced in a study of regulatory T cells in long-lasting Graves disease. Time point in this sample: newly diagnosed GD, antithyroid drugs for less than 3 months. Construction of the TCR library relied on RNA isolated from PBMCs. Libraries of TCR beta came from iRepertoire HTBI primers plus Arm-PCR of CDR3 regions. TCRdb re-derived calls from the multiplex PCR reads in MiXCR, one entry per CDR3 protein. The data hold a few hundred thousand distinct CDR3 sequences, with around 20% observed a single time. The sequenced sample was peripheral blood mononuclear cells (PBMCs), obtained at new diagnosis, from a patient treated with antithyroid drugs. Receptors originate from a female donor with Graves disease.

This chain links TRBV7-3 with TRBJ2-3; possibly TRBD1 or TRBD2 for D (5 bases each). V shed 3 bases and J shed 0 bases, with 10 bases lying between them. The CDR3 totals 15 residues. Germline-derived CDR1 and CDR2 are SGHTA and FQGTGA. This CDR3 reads CASSLTGHSTDTQYF. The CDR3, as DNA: TGTGCCAGCAGCTTGACGGGGCATAGCACAGATACGCAGTATTTT.

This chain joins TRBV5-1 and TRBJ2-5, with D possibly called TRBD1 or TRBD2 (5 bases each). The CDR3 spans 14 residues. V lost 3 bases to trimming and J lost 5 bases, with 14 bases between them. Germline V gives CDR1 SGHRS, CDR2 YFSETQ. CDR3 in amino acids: CASSSGAEGETQYF. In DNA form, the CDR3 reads TGCGCCAGCAGCTCGGGCGCTGAGGGGGAGACCCAGTACTTC.

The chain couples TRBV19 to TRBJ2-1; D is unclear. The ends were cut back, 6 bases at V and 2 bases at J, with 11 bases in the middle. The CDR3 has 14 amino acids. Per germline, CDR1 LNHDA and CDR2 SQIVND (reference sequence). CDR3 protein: CASSPLLPYNEQFF. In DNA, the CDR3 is TGTGCCAGTAGCCCCCTCTTACCCTACAATGAGCAGTTCTTC.

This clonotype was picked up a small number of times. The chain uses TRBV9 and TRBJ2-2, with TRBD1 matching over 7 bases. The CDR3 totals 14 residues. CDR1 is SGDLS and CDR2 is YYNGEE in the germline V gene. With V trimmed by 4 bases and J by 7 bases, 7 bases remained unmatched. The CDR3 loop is CASSPRQGSGELFF. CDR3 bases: TGTGCCAGCAGCCCCCGACAGGGCAGCGGGGAGCTGTTTTTT. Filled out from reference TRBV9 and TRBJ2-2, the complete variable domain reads DSGVTQTPKHLITATGQRVTLRCSPRSGDLSVYWYQQSLDQGLQFLIQYYNGEERAKGNILERFSAQQFPDLHSELNLSSLELGDSALYFCASSPRQGSGELFFGEGSRLTVL.

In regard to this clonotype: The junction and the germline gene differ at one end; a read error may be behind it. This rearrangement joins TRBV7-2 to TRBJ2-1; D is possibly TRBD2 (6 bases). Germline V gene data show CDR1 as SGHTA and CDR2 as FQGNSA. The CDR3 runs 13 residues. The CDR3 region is CASSLGTNNEQLF. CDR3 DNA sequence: TGTGCCAGCAGCTTAGGGACTAACAATGAGCAGCTCTTC.

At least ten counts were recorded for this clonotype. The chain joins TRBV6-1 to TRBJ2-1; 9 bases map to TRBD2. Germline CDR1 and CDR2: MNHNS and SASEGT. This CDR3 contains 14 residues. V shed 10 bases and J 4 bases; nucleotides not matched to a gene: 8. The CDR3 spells CATRLLAGYNEQFF. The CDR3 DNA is TGTGCCACCCGGCTACTAGCGGGTTACAATGAGCAGTTCTTC.

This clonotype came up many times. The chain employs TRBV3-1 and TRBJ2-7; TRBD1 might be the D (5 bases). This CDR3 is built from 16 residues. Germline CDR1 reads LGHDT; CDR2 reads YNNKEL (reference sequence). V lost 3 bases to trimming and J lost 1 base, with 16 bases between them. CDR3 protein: CASSHVVVQGSYEQYF. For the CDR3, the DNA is TGTGCCAGCAGCCATGTGGTTGTGCAGGGATCCTACGAGCAGTACTTC.

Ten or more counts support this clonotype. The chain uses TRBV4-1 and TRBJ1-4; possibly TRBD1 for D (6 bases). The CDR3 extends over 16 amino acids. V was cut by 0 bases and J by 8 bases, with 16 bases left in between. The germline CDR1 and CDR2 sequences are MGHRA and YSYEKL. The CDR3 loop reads CASSQDGGAMGEKLFF. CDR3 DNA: TGCGCCAGCAGCCAAGATGGGGGGGCCATGGGAGAAAAACTGTTTTTT.

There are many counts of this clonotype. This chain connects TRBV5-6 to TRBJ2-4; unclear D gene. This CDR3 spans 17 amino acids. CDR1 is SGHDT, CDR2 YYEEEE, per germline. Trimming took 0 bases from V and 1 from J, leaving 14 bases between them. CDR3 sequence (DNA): TGTGCCAGCAGCTTGGTTTCCGGATCCGAGGCCAAAAACATTCAGTACTTC. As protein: CASSLVSGSEAKNIQYF.

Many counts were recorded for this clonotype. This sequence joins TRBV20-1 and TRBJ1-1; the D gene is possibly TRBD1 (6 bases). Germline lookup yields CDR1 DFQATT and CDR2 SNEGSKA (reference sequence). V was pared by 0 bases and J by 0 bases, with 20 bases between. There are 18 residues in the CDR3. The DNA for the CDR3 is TGCAGTGCTAGAGATCGGGGGGGCAGAACTCACATGAACACTGAAGCTTTCTTT. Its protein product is CSARDRGGRTHMNTEAFF.

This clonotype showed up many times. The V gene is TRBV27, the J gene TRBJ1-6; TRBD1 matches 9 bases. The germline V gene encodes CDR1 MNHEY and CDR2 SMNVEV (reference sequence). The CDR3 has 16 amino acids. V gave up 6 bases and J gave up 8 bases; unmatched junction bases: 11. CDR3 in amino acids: CASRIGQGRQDSPLHF. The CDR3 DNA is TGTGCCAGCAGGATAGGACAGGGGCGCCAGGATTCACCCCTCCACTTT.

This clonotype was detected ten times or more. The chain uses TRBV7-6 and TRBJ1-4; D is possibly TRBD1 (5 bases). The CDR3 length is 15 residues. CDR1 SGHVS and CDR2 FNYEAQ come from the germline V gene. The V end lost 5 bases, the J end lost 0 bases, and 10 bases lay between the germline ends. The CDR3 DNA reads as TGTGCCAGCAGCCGACAGAAGTCAACTAATGAAAAACTGTTTTTT. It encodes CASSRQKSTNEKLFF.

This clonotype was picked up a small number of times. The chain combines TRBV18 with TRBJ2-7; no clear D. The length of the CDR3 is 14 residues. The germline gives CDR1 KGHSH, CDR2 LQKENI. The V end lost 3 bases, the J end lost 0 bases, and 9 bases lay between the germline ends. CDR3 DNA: TGTGCCAGCTCACCGAGTCAGGACTCCTACGAGCAGTACTTC. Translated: CASSPSQDSYEQYF.

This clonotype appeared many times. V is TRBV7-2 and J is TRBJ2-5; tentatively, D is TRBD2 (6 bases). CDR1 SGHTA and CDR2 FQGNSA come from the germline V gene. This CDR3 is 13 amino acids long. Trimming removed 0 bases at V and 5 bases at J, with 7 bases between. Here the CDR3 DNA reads TGTGCCAGCAGCTTAGCTAGCGGTGAGACCCAGTACTTC. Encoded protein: CASSLASGETQYF.

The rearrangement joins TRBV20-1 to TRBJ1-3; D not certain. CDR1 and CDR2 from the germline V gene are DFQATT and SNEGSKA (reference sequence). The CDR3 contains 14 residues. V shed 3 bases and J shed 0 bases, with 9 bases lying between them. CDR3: CSASTRSSGNTIYF. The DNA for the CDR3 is TGCAGTGCTAGTACCCGGAGCTCTGGAAACACCATATATTTT.

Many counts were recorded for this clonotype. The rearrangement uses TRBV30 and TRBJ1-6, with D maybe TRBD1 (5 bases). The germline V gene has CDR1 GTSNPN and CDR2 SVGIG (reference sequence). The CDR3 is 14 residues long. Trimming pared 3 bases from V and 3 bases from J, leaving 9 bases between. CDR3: CAWRDTFYNSPLHF. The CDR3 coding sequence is TGTGCCTGGAGGGACACCTTCTATAATTCACCCCTCCACTTT.

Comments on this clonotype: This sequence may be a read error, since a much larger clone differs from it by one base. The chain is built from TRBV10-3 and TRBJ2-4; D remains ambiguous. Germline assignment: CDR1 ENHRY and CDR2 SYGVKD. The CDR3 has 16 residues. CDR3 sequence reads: CASSGPFVGARNIQYF. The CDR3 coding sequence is TGTGCCAGCAGTGGCCCTTTCGTGGGCGCCAGAAACATTCAGTACTTC.

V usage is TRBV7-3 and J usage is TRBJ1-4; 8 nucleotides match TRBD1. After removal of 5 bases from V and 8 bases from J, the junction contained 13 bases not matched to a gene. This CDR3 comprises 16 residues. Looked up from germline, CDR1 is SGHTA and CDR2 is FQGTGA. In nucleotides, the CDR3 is TGTGCCAGCAGCCATGACAGGGGAACGTCTCGAGAAAAACTGTTTTTT. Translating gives CASSHDRGTSREKLFF.

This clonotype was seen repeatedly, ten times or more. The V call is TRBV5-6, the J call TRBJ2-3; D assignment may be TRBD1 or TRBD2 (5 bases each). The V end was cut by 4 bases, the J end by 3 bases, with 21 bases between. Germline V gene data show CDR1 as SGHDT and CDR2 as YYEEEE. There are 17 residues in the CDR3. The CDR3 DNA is TGTGCCAGCAGCGACAGTGGGAAGGGAGCGGAGACAGATACGCAGTATTTT. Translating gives CASSDSGKGAETDTQYF.

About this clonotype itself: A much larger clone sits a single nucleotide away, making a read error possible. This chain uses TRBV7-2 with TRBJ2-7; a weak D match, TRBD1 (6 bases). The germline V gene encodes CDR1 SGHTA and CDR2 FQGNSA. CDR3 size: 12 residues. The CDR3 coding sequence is TGTGCCACCACAGGGAATGGCTACGAGCAGTGCTTC. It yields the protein CATTGNGYEQCF.

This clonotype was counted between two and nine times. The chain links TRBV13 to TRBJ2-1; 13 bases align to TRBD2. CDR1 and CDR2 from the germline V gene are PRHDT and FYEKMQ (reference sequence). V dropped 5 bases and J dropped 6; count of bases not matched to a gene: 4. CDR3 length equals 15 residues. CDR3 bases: TGTGCCAGCAGCGAGACTAGCGGGGGGTCCAATGAGCAGTTCTTC. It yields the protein CASSETSGGSNEQFF.

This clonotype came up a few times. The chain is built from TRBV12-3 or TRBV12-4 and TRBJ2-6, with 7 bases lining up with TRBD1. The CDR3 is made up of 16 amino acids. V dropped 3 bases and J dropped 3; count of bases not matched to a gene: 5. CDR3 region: CASSFVQGYGANVLTF. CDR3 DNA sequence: TGTGCCAGCAGTTTCGTACAGGGGTATGGGGCCAACGTCCTGACTTTC.

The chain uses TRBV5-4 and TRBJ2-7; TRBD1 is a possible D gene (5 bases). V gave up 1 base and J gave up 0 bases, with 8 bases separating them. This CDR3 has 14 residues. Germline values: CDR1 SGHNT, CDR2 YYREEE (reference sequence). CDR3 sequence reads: CASSLQGDSYEQYF. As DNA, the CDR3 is TGTGCCAGCAGCTTGCAAGGGGACTCCTACGAGCAGTACTTC.

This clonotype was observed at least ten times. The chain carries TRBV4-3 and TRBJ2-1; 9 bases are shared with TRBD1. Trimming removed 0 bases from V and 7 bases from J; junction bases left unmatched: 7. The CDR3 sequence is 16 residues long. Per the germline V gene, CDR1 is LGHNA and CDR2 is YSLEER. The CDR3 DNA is TGCGCCAGCAGCCAAGATATAACAGGGGGCGGGAATGAGCAGTTCTTC. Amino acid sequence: CASSQDITGGGNEQFF.

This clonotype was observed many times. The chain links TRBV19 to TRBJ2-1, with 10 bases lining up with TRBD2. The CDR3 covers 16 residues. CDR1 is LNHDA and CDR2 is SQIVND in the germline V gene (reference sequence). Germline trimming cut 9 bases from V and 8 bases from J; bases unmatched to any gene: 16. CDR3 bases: TGTGCCAGCGAGTTCCGAGCGGGAGGGCTAGGACATGAGCAGTTCTTC. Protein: CASEFRAGGLGHEQFF.

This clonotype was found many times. The CDR3 sequence: CASSQLRDFREETQYF. The DNA for the CDR3 is TGTGCCAGCAGCCAACTTCGGGACTTTCGAGAGGAGACCCAGTACTTC. The chain uses TRBV3-1 and TRBJ2-5; TRBD2 might be the D (6 bases). The CDR3 extends over 16 amino acids. V lost 2 bases and J 5 bases, leaving 18 bases between the germline ends. Germline values: CDR1 LGHDT, CDR2 YNNKEL (reference sequence).